This T cell receptor (beta chain) was recovered during a study of T cells in tumors after PD-1 blockade. Study-level background: During anti-PD-1 treatment, some patients continued daily vismodegib 150 mg. On average, peripheral blood gave some 110,000 TCR templates and around 40,000 unique clonotypes.

By its share, this clone is medium-sized (0.01 to 0.1%). Germline CDR1 is WSHSY and CDR2 is SAAADI. This CDR3 is built from 15 residues. Trimming took off 7 bases at V and 0 bases at J, with 12 bases between the two ends. Using immunoSEQ multiplex PCR, the repertoire was profiled, and TCRdb retains in-frame clones only, with some absent. The repertoire holds roughly 59,000 clones, 80% seen once, with 13% in the top ten. This sample comprised PBMCs, obtained before anti-PD-1 treatment. This sequence joins TRBV10-2 and TRBJ2-2; D may be TRBD2 (5 bases). The receptor comes from a human donor with basal cell carcinoma. CDR3 bases: TGCGCCAGCATACCATTTAGCGCGAACACCGGGGAGCTGTTTTTT. It specifies CASIPFSANTGELFF.